This is a list of T cell receptor beta chains from one sample in a study of T cells in localized non-small cell lung cancer. Libraries were prepared by immunoSEQ multiplex PCR; TCRdb keeps only in-frame clonotypes and omits some of them. The sample yields roughly 1,700 clones, more than 20% seen once. Sequenced here: normal lung tissue next to the tumor, sampled before any cancer treatment. The receptor set was obtained from a man aged 40-75 years with stage II lung adenocarcinoma. CDR3s include the opening cysteine and the closing phenylalanine or tryptophan. A D gene is named only where the DNA matches it firmly. Part of the rows lack a size; the others show once, few, many or a class for expanded clones.

clone size,V gene,J gene,D gene,CDR3 protein,CDR3 DNA
NA,TRBV19,TRBJ1-2,TRBD1,CASSIRQGMSPKPTF,TGTGCCAGTAGTATCCGACAGGGAATGTCCCCGAAGCCCACCTTC
NA,TRBV6-8,TRBJ1-2,NA,CASSDSRRPNYGYTF,TGTGCCAGCAGTGATTCCAGGAGGCCTAACTATGGCTACACCTTC
medium-sized,TRBV11-3,TRBJ2-2,TRBD1,CASSPTGVNTGELFF,TGTGCCAGCAGCCCGACAGGGGTGAACACCGGGGAGCTGTTTTTT
few,TRBV6-8,TRBJ2-3,TRBD2,CASTPPGGRADTQYF,TGTGCCAGCACCCCCCCGGGAGGGCGGGCAGATACGCAGTATTTT
few,TRBV10-3,TRBJ1-4,TRBD1,CAISEYRDSSTNEKLFF,TGTGCCATCAGTGAGTATCGGGACAGTTCAACTAATGAAAAACTGTTTTTT
few,TRBV11-3,TRBJ2-1,TRBD2,CASSLTSGGAIHNEQFF,TGTGCCAGCAGCCTGACTAGCGGGGGGGCTATCCACAATGAGCAGTTCTTC
medium-sized,TRBV7-5,TRBJ2-2,NA,CASSQAGGRVGELFF,TGTGCCAGCAGCCAAGCGGGGGGGCGTGTCGGGGAGCTGTTTTTT
NA,TRBV9,TRBJ2-3,TRBD2,CASSGERGPTDTQYF,TGTGCCAGCTCCGGGGAGCGGGGCCCCACAGATACGCAGTATTTT
NA,TRBV19,TRBJ1-6,NA,CATAKGGAGNSPLHF,TGTGCCACCGCGAAGGGTGGGGCAGGAAATTCACCCCTCCACTTT
medium-sized,TRBV9,TRBJ2-5,NA,CASSYRSTGNQETQYF,TGTGCCAGCAGTTATCGATCCACCGGGAACCAAGAGACCCAGTACTTC
few,TRBV6-1,TRBJ2-2,TRBD2,CASSEEVAGGPGELFF,TGTGCCAGCAGTGAAGAGGTAGCGGGGGGGCCCGGGGAGCTGTTTTTT
few,TRBV6-8,TRBJ1-2,TRBD1,CASTWTGVNYGYTF,TGTGCCAGCACTTGGACAGGCGTTAACTATGGCTACACCTTC
NA,TRBV9,TRBJ1-1,NA,CASGTGQTEAFF,TGTGCCAGCGGGACGGGGCAAACTGAAGCTTTCTTT
few,TRBV25-1,TRBJ1-6,NA,CASSEGLFNSPLHF,TGTGCCAGCAGCGAGGGACTCTTTAATTCACCCCTCCACTTT
medium-sized,TRBV6-8,TRBJ1-3,NA,CASNTNRYGNTIYF,TGTGCCAGCAATACAAACCGATACGGAAACACCATATATTTT
few,TRBV6-8,TRBJ2-2,TRBD1,CASRGTVNTGELFF,TGTGCCAGCAGGGGGACAGTTAACACCGGGGAGCTGTTTTTT
NA,TRBV5-1,TRBJ1-1,TRBD1,CASSLGQGAGWSEAFF,TGCGCCAGCAGCTTGGGACAGGGGGCCGGTTGGTCTGAAGCTTTCTTT
few,TRBV6-1,TRBJ2-5,NA,CASSEAVGRETQYF,TGTGCCAGCAGTGAAGCTGTTGGCAGGGAGACCCAGTACTTC
medium-sized,TRBV11-3,TRBJ2-7,TRBD2,CASSLNGGGGEQYF,TGTGCCAGCAGCTTAAACGGCGGGGGGGGAGAGCAGTACTTC
NA,TRBV30,TRBJ1-2,NA,CAWSVWTPKTANYGYTF,TGTGCCTGGAGTGTTTGGACCCCTAAGACGGCTAACTATGGCTACACCTTC
medium-sized,TRBV11-3,TRBJ1-3,TRBD1,CASSLWDRAALSGNTIYF,TGTGCCAGCAGCTTGTGGGACAGGGCCGCGCTCTCTGGAAACACCATATATTTT
NA,TRBV11-3,TRBJ1-3,NA,CASSKDSSGNTIYF,TGTGCCAGCAGTAAGGACAGCTCTGGAAACACCATATATTTT
NA,TRBV11-3,TRBJ2-5,TRBD1,CASSRRTGGDETQYF,TGTGCCAGCAGCCGCCGGACAGGGGGCGACGAGACCCAGTACTTC
few,TRBV2,TRBJ2-5,NA,CASSERGMSSFETQYF,TGTGCCAGCAGTGAAAGGGGCATGAGTAGCTTCGAGACCCAGTACTTC
few,TRBV18,TRBJ1-2,TRBD1,CASSLTGTGGEGYTF,TGTGCCAGCTCACTTACCGGGACAGGGGGCGAGGGCTACACCTTC
medium-sized,TRBV11-3,TRBJ1-1,TRBD1,CASTKPGGNTEAFF,TGTGCCAGCACCAAACCAGGGGGGAACACTGAAGCTTTCTTT
NA,TRBV5-1,TRBJ1-3,TRBD1,CASSPTGGSRNTIYF,TGCGCCAGCAGCCCCACAGGGGGCTCGAGAAACACCATATATTTT
few,TRBV5-1,TRBJ2-7,TRBD1,CASSLTGTGNAYEQYF,TGCGCCAGCAGCTTGACCGGGACAGGTAATGCCTACGAGCAGTACTTC
few,TRBV10-3,TRBJ1-3,NA,CAISESAETVRDTIYF,TGTGCCATCAGTGAGTCTGCTGAGACCGTTAGGGACACCATATATTTT
NA,TRBV29-1,TRBJ1-2,TRBD1,CSVVTGGGGYTF,TGCAGCGTTGTGACAGGGGGCGGCGGCTACACCTTC
medium-sized,TRBV11-3,TRBJ2-5,NA,CASSVGRGLQETQYF,TGTGCCAGCAGCGTAGGGCGGGGGCTTCAAGAGACCCAGTACTTC
NA,TRBV6-1,TRBJ1-1,NA,CASSEGGPIIEAFF,TGTGCCAGCAGTGAAGGTGGTCCCATTATTGAAGCTTTCTTT
medium-sized,TRBV6-8,TRBJ1-1,NA,CAIRARQDNTEAFF,TGTGCCATCAGGGCCAGACAGGATAACACTGAAGCTTTCTTT
NA,TRBV30,TRBJ2-5,TRBD1,CAWSKTGVRETQYF,TGTGCCTGGAGTAAGACAGGGGTCAGGGAGACCCAGTACTTC
NA,TRBV6-8,TRBJ2-3,TRBD2,CASSYSGGADTQYF,TGTGCCAGCAGTTACAGCGGGGGGGCAGATACGCAGTATTTT
NA,TRBV6-8,TRBJ2-1,TRBD2,CASSASVMGGNRVAGFGGEQFF,TGTGCCAGCAGTGCTTCTGTGATGGGGGGCAATAGGGTAGCGGGATTCGGAGGCGAGCAGTTCTTC
medium-sized,TRBV6-8,TRBJ1-2,NA,CASSGGMGTGYTF,TGTGCCAGCAGTGGAGGTATGGGTACTGGCTACACCTTC
few,TRBV19,TRBJ1-1,TRBD1,CASSIAGGPAEAFF,TGTGCCAGTAGTATAGCAGGGGGCCCGGCTGAAGCTTTCTTT
few,TRBV6-7,TRBJ1-1,NA,CASSETTEAFF,TGTGCCAGCAGTGAAACGACTGAAGCTTTCTTT
NA,TRBV12-5,TRBJ2-3,TRBD1,CASGSGQGAPGTDTQYF,TGTGCTAGTGGTTCGGGACAGGGGGCACCGGGCACAGATACGCAGTATTTT
large,TRBV11-3,TRBJ2-5,NA,CASSPGSFQETQYF,TGTGCCAGCAGCCCTGGGTCTTTCCAAGAGACCCAGTACTTC
NA,TRBV11-3,TRBJ2-7,TRBD1,CASRLKRTGNTYYEQYF,TGTGCCAGCAGACTAAAGCGGACAGGGAACACCTACTACGAGCAGTACTTC
NA,TRBV18,TRBJ2-7,TRBD1,CASSRGTGGEEQYF,TGTGCCAGCTCAAGAGGGACAGGGGGCGAGGAGCAGTACTTC
medium-sized,TRBV11-3,TRBJ2-3,NA,CASSLGGDESTDTQYF,TGTGCCAGCAGCTTGGGAGGAGACGAGAGCACAGATACGCAGTATTTT
large,TRBV11-3,TRBJ2-3,TRBD1,CASSPFFRDRDTDTQYF,TGTGCCAGCAGCCCCTTCTTCCGGGACAGGGACACAGATACGCAGTATTTT
few,TRBV11-3,TRBJ1-1,TRBD1,CASSFGQGWTEAFF,TGTGCCAGCAGCTTCGGACAGGGGTGGACTGAAGCTTTCTTT